This passage covers 19 T cell receptor beta chains from one sample sequenced in a study of blood T cell repertoires in COVID-19. Profiling relied on immunoSEQ multiplex PCR, and the TCRdb table lists in-frame clones only, not all of them. This sample has 490,000 or so clones, with over 75% found just once. The specimen sequenced was PBMCs or T cells enriched from blood (not recorded which). The receptor set was obtained from a woman aged 40 to 50 who had recovered from COVID-19.

This chain connects TRBV30 to TRBJ2-2; D is unclear. CDR3 size: 11 residues. With 5 bases removed from V and 8 bases from J, the gap between germline ends came to 9 bases. Germline-derived CDR1 and CDR2 are GTSNPN and SVGIG (reference sequence). Written as DNA, the CDR3 is TGTGCCTGGGTCCTCGGGGGGGAGCTGTTTTTT. Protein sequence: CAWVLGGELFF.

The chain links TRBV19 to TRBJ1-5, with a possible D match to TRBD1 (5 bases). Germline V gene data show CDR1 as LNHDA and CDR2 as SQIVND (reference sequence). The CDR3 is 16 amino acids. V lost 1 base, J lost 3 bases, and 13 bases lay in between. CDR3 nucleotides: TGTGCCAGTAGTATAGTAAGGCAGGGACTCAATCAGCCCCAGCATTTT. Encoded protein: CASSIVRQGLNQPQHF.

V is TRBV7-9 and J is TRBJ1-5; no firm D call. This CDR3 is 12 amino acids long. The germline V and J ends were trimmed by 5 bases and 6 bases, with 8 bases remaining between them. Germline-derived CDR1 and CDR2 are SEHNR and FQNEAQ (reference sequence). The CDR3 region is CASSPAGQPQHF. The CDR3 DNA reads TGTGCCAGCAGCCCGGCAGGTCAGCCCCAGCATTTT.

The rearrangement uses TRBV5-4 and TRBJ2-5, with 8 bases fitting TRBD2. The CDR3 totals 16 residues. V lost 0 bases, J lost 7 bases, and 11 bases stayed unmatched. Germline lookup yields CDR1 SGHNT and CDR2 YYREEE (reference sequence). The CDR3 protein is CASSLGSSGPAGTQYF. DNA of the CDR3: TGTGCCAGCAGCTTGGGCTCTAGCGGGCCCGCAGGGACCCAGTACTTC.

The chain joins TRBV7-2 to TRBJ1-5; perhaps TRBD1 as D (6 bases). The V end lost 5 bases, the J end lost 3 bases, and 14 bases lay between the germline ends. The CDR3 extends over 15 amino acids. Germline assignment: CDR1 SGHTA and CDR2 FQGNSA. In DNA form, the CDR3 reads TGTGCCAGCAGCCCAACAGGGATGACCAATCAGCCCCAGCATTTT. The encoded protein is CASSPTGMTNQPQHF.

This clone appeared a single time. The CDR3 sequence is CSVGGVYEDTQYF. Written as DNA, the CDR3 is TGCAGCGTTGGCGGAGTGTATGAAGATACGCAGTATTTT. V is TRBV29-1 and J is TRBJ2-3; D unresolved. The germline CDR1 and CDR2 sequences are SQVTM and ANQGSEA. The CDR3 spans 13 residues. V lost 4 bases and J lost 5, with 13 bases in between.

The chain carries TRBV6-5 and TRBJ1-1, with D possibly matching TRBD1 (5 bases). The germline V gene has CDR1 MNHEY and CDR2 SVGAGI. CDR3 size: 12 residues. Trimming shortened V by 7 bases and J by 8 bases, and 14 bases separated the two germline ends. The CDR3 region is CASTGMVWEAFF. The DNA of the CDR3 is TGTGCCAGCACAGGGATGGTTTGGGAAGCTTTCTTT.

The chain links TRBV7-9 to TRBJ2-2; 8 positions agree with TRBD2. CDR1 SEHNR and CDR2 FQNEAQ come from the germline V gene (reference sequence). Losses at the gene ends were 4 bases for V and 3 bases for J; bases not matched to a gene: 1. The CDR3 is made up of 14 amino acids. The CDR3 protein is CASSSLADTGELFF. The CDR3 DNA is TGTGCCAGCAGCTCACTAGCGGACACCGGGGAGCTGTTTTTT.

J is TRBJ2-7 and V is TRBV19; TRBD1 matches 8 bases. Germline CDR1 and CDR2: LNHDA and SQIVND (reference sequence). Trimming removed 6 bases from V and 5 bases from J; junction bases left unmatched: 6. The CDR3 extends over 13 amino acids. The CDR3 bases are TGTGCCAGTAGCGGACAGGGAGGCCACGAGCAGTACTTC. Protein: CASSGQGGHEQYF.

The chain is built from TRBV18 and TRBJ1-3; D call uncertain. Germline V CDR1 and CDR2: KGHSH, LQKENI. Trimming removed 5 bases from V and 0 bases from J, with 11 bases in between. This CDR3 has 15 residues. CDR3 protein: CASSAGSNSGNTIYF. The CDR3 DNA reads TGTGCCAGCTCAGCTGGGAGCAACTCTGGAAACACCATATATTTT.

The DNA for the CDR3 is TGTGCCAGCAGTCTTAGAGACAGGCAGCCCCAGCATTTT. It encodes CASSLRDRQPQHF. V usage is TRBV6-2 or TRBV6-3 and J usage is TRBJ1-5, with a weak D call TRBD1 (6 bases). Trimming took off 5 bases at V and 7 bases at J, with 12 bases between the two ends. From germline, CDR1 is MNHEY and CDR2 SVGEGT. The CDR3 is 13 residues long.

The gene calls are TRBV19 and TRBJ2-7, with 7 bases fitting TRBD2. The V gene's germline CDR1 is LNHDA and CDR2 SQIVND (reference sequence). This CDR3 contains 16 residues. V lost 6 bases and J lost 4; bases outside the gene matches: 15. The CDR3 loop is CASSIVWREGAYEQYF. For the CDR3, the DNA is TGTGCCAGTAGCATCGTTTGGAGGGAGGGAGCGTACGAGCAGTACTTC.

V usage is TRBV5-1 and J usage is TRBJ1-3; no clear D. Gene TRBJ1-4 matches the end of the DNA better, so the J call may be wrong. Per germline, CDR1 SGHRS and CDR2 YFSETQ. CDR3 length equals 16 residues. This CDR3 is CASSPKATGNTGELFF. The CDR3, as DNA: TGCGCCAGCAGCCCAAAAGCTACGGGGAACACCGGGGAACTGTTTTTT.

V and J are TRBV3-1 (or the pseudogene TRBV3-2) and TRBJ2-3; 12 bases map to TRBD2. The V and J ends lost 4 bases and 0 bases, in that order; junction bases with no gene match: 5. The germline V gene encodes CDR1 LGHDT and CDR2 YNNKEL (reference sequence). The CDR3 sequence is 17 residues long. The CDR3 is CASSLRTSGTSTDTQYF. In nucleotides, the CDR3 is TGTGCCAGCAGCCTCCGGACTAGCGGGACAAGCACAGATACGCAGTATTTT.

In nucleotides, the CDR3 is TGTGCCAGCTCACCTAAGACAGGAGGCTCGTCCGAAGCTTTCTTT. Its translation: CASSPKTGGSSEAFF. The chain employs TRBV18 and TRBJ1-1; D possibly corresponds to TRBD1 (6 bases). This CDR3 is built from 15 residues. Germline CDR1 is KGHSH and CDR2 is LQKENI. Trimming shortened V by 3 bases and J by 8 bases, and 19 bases separated the two germline ends.

The chain recombines TRBV5-1 with TRBJ2-3, with TRBD2 matching 7 bases. Germline V gene data show CDR1 as SGHRS and CDR2 as YFSETQ. V dropped 7 bases and J dropped 0; count of bases not matched to a gene: 11. There are 16 residues in the CDR3. CDR3 bases: TGCGCCAGCGGGGGAGGGGCCGCGGATAGCACAGATACGCAGTATTTT. This codes for CASGGGAADSTDTQYF.

The rearrangement uses TRBV30 and TRBJ2-4, with D perhaps matching TRBD2 (7 bases). From germline, CDR1 is GTSNPN and CDR2 SVGIG (reference sequence). This CDR3 comprises 17 residues. The V end was cut by 0 bases, the J end by 7 bases, with 22 bases between. The CDR3 nucleotides are TGTGCCTGGAGTGTACGGGGGGCAGGGGCCCGACGGAACATTCAGTACTTC. Residues: CAWSVRGAGARRNIQYF.

The chain employs TRBV7-9 and TRBJ2-6; perhaps TRBD1 as D (5 bases). This CDR3 region has 18 residues. Germline CDR1 is SEHNR and CDR2 is FQNEAQ (reference sequence). The ends were cut back, 5 bases at V and 0 bases at J, with 17 bases in the middle. This CDR3 is CASSAAAGQSSGANVLTF. In DNA form, the CDR3 reads TGTGCCAGCAGCGCTGCGGCAGGGCAAAGCTCTGGGGCCAACGTCCTGACTTTC.

V usage is TRBV6-5 and J usage is TRBJ1-4; perhaps TRBD1 as D (6 bases). The ends were cut back, 6 bases at V and 4 bases at J, with 15 bases in the middle. Per the germline V gene, CDR1 is MNHEY and CDR2 is SVGAGI. The CDR3 length is 15 residues. The CDR3 DNA reads TGTGCCAGCAGGGCACGCAGGGGCCTTAATGAAAAACTGTTTTTT. Residues: CASRARRGLNEKLFF.